The 27 T cell receptor beta chains in this list originate from one sample, sequenced in a study of T cell responses to AZD1222 COVID-19 vaccine. Only in-frame clones appear in the TCRdb table, and some are missing; sequencing was by immunoSEQ multiplex PCR. The data hold 90,000 to 150,000 clones, with 70% to 90% observed a single time. Here the sequenced sample was peripheral blood, taken 28 days after the second AZD1222 dose. These receptor sequences come from an adult who received the AZD1222 COVID-19 vaccine.

The V call is TRBV18, the J call TRBJ1-2; TRBD1 matches 9 bases. Trimming removed 4 bases from V and 7 bases from J; junction bases left unmatched: 4. Germline V CDR1 and CDR2: KGHSH, LQKENI. This CDR3 contains 13 residues. In DNA, the CDR3 is TGTGCCAGCTCACTAGGGACAGGGTCTGGCTACACCTTC. It yields the protein CASSLGTGSGYTF.

The gene calls are TRBV7-9 and TRBJ2-1; D could derive from TRBD1 or TRBD2 (5 bases each). CDR1 SEHNR and CDR2 FQNEAQ come from the germline V gene (reference sequence). This CDR3 is 15 amino acids long. V was clipped by 2 bases and J by 7 bases, with 15 bases between them. In nucleotides, the CDR3 is TGTGCCAGCAGCTTACGGGGCGGTGAGGGAAATGAGCAGTTCTTC. Its protein is CASSLRGGEGNEQFF. Based on the CDR3 plus reference TRBV7-9 and TRBJ2-1, the full variable domain is DTGVSQNPRHKITKRGQNVTFRCDPISEHNRLYWYRQTLGQGPEFLTYFQNEAQLEKSRLLSDRFSAERPKGSFSTLEIQRTEQGDSAMYLCASSLRGGEGNEQFFGPGTRLTVL.

J is TRBJ2-1 and V is TRBV7-9; D remains unclear. Deletions cut 0 bases from V and 8 bases from J, with 5 bases between. CDR1 SEHNR and CDR2 FQNEAQ come from the germline V gene (reference sequence). This CDR3 is built from 12 residues. CDR3 DNA: TGTGCCAGCAGCTTAGCGGGGTATGAGCAGTTCTTC. Translated, it gives CASSLAGYEQFF.

The chain is built from TRBV5-5 and TRBJ1-1; 7 bases match TRBD1. Germline-derived CDR1 and CDR2 are SGHKS and YYEKEE (reference sequence). Trimming removed 5 bases from V and 4 bases from J; junction bases left unmatched: 8. The CDR3 consists of 14 residues. The CDR3 region is CASRPQGRTTEAFF. CDR3 DNA: TGTGCCAGCAGACCACAGGGGAGGACCACTGAAGCTTTCTTT.

This rearrangement joins TRBV27 to TRBJ2-7; possible D gene TRBD2, 6 bases. CDR1 is MNHEY and CDR2 is SMNVEV in the germline V gene (reference sequence). The CDR3 covers 20 residues. The V end lost 6 bases, the J end lost 0 bases, and 30 bases lay between the germline ends. This chain's CDR3 is CASRMRASETFKRGSYEQYF. The DNA for the CDR3 is TGTGCCAGCAGGATGAGGGCTAGCGAGACATTTAAAAGGGGCTCCTACGAGCAGTACTTC.

This chain connects TRBV7-9 to TRBJ2-3; no definite D call. This CDR3 spans 16 amino acids. CDR1 and CDR2 (germline): SEHNR, FQNEAQ (reference sequence). Trimming removed 1 base from V and 2 bases from J, with 13 bases in between. In DNA form, the CDR3 reads TGTGCCAGCAGCTTAGACACTAAATACTACACAGATACGCAGTATTTT. Translating gives CASSLDTKYYTDTQYF.

The chain couples TRBV20-1 to TRBJ1-2; 9 bases fit TRBD1. V lost 3 bases to trimming and J lost 1 base; unmatched junction nucleotides: 9. Per the germline V gene, CDR1 is DFQATT and CDR2 is SNEGSKA (reference sequence). The CDR3 totals 16 residues. The CDR3 DNA follows: TGCAGTGCTAGTAAGACCGGGACAGGGAATAACTATGGCTACACCTTC. As protein: CSASKTGTGNNYGYTF.

J is TRBJ1-1 and V is TRBV5-8, with 9 bases that match TRBD1. This CDR3 region has 13 residues. Germline V CDR1 and CDR2: SGHTS, YDEGEE. Trimming cost V 4 bases and J 5 bases; bases outside gene matches: 3. The CDR3 spells CASSVDRGTEAFF. The DNA of the CDR3 is TGTGCCAGCAGCGTGGACAGGGGAACTGAAGCTTTCTTT.

The V and J genes are TRBV6-1 and TRBJ1-2, with D uncertain. The ends were cut back, 1 base at V and 4 bases at J, with 10 bases in the middle. Germline V lookup: CDR1 MNHNS, CDR2 SASEGT. The length of the CDR3 is 14 residues. The CDR3 is CASSEGGDPYGYTF. The CDR3, as DNA: TGTGCCAGCAGTGAAGGGGGTGATCCCTATGGCTACACCTTC.

The V call is TRBV9, the J call TRBJ2-2; 10 positions agree with TRBD2. The germline V gene has CDR1 SGDLS and CDR2 YYNGEE. J lost 4 bases, V lost 0 bases, and 6 bases had no gene match. This CDR3 is 17 amino acids long. CDR3 nucleotide sequence: TGTGCCAGCAGCGTAGAGGCTAGCGGGAGCCTCACCGGGGAGCTGTTTTTT. It encodes CASSVEASGSLTGELFF.

The chain employs TRBV5-1 and TRBJ2-3, with TRBD1 matching over 9 bases. The junction had 9 bases not matched to a gene; V was cut back by 0 bases and J by 4 bases. The CDR3 extends over 17 amino acids. Per germline, CDR1 SGHRS and CDR2 YFSETQ. The CDR3 loop reads CASSLVGQGNLADTQYF. CDR3 nucleotides: TGCGCCAGCAGCTTGGTAGGACAGGGGAATTTGGCAGATACGCAGTATTTT.

The chain couples TRBV2 to TRBJ1-1; D gene uncertain. V was pared by 4 bases and J by 1 base, with 7 bases between. This CDR3 has 13 amino acids. CDR1 SNHLY and CDR2 FYNNEI come from the germline V gene. This CDR3 is CASSVTPNTEAFF. In nucleotides, the CDR3 is TGTGCCAGCAGTGTGACCCCGAACACTGAAGCTTTCTTT.

This chain joins TRBV19 and TRBJ2-4; D is undetermined. The CDR3 spans 10 residues. The V gene's germline CDR1 is LNHDA and CDR2 SQIVND (reference sequence). Between the trimmed V and J ends, which lost 8 bases and 7 bases, there was a span of 6 bases. Here the CDR3 DNA reads TGTGCCAGTGGTGGGAACATTCAGTACTTC. Translated, it gives CASGGNIQYF.

This clone was counted once. J is TRBJ2-7 and V is TRBV30, with a possible D match to TRBD1 (5 bases). CDR3 size: 12 residues. Germline CDR1 reads GTSNPN; CDR2 reads SVGIG (reference sequence). Trimming removed 3 bases from V and 4 bases from J, with 10 bases in between. The CDR3 DNA reads TGTGCCTGGAGCCAGACAGCGTACGAGCAGTACTTC. Amino acid sequence: CAWSQTAYEQYF.

V and J are TRBV7-9 and TRBJ1-5, with D perhaps matching TRBD1 (5 bases). Germline loops: CDR1 SEHNR, CDR2 FQNEAQ (reference sequence). The CDR3 is made up of 14 amino acids. V shed 5 bases and J shed 7 bases, with 15 bases lying between them. The chain's CDR3 is CASSPGPRDQPQHF. The CDR3 nucleotides read TGTGCCAGCAGCCCCGGGCCCAGGGACCAGCCCCAGCATTTT.

The CDR3 loop reads CASRQENTEAFF. CDR3 nucleotides: TGTGCCAGCAGACAAGAAAACACTGAAGCTTTCTTT. The chain has TRBV27 and TRBJ1-1; D not resolved. Trimming removed 6 bases from V and 2 bases from J, with 7 bases in between. Germline assignment: CDR1 MNHEY and CDR2 SMNVEV (reference sequence). The length of the CDR3 is 12 residues.

The V call is TRBV6-6, the J call TRBJ2-5; D might be TRBD2 (7 bases). V dropped 8 bases and J dropped 7 bases, with 17 bases sitting between them. The CDR3 is 13 residues long. Germline V gene lookup returns CDR1 MNHNY and CDR2 SVGAGI (reference sequence). CDR3 in amino acids: CASLVGGAGTQYF. The CDR3 DNA is TGTGCCAGCCTTGTAGGGGGGGCTGGGACCCAGTACTTC.

V usage is TRBV5-8 and J usage is TRBJ2-1; possibly TRBD2 for D (7 bases). This CDR3 has 16 amino acids. With 1 base removed from V and 3 bases from J, the gap between germline ends came to 14 bases. The germline CDR1 and CDR2 sequences are SGHTS and YDEGEE. The CDR3 bases are TGTGCCAGCAGCTTGTTTACGGGGGGCTACTACAATGAGCAGTTCTTC. Encoded protein: CASSLFTGGYYNEQFF.

V usage is TRBV3-1 (or the pseudogene TRBV3-2) and J usage is TRBJ1-2; D remains unclear. Germline CDR1 reads LGHDT; CDR2 reads YNNKEL (reference sequence). The V end was cut by 0 bases, the J end by 4 bases, with 18 bases between. This CDR3 is 17 amino acids long. In DNA form, the CDR3 reads TGTGCCAGCAGCCAAGATTTAGGCGTAGGCAGGCCCTATGGCTACACCTTC. This gives the protein CASSQDLGVGRPYGYTF.

This clone showed up just a few times. The genes are TRBV19 and TRBJ1-5, with TRBD1 identical over 7 bases. J was trimmed by 3 bases and V by 4 bases; bases with no gene match: 6. Germline V gives CDR1 LNHDA, CDR2 SQIVND (reference sequence). This CDR3 has 15 residues. The CDR3 loop reads CASSTRGLVNQPQHF. The CDR3 nucleotides are TGTGCCAGTAGTACAAGGGGGCTGGTCAATCAGCCCCAGCATTTT. The variable domain in full, with the rest retrieved from reference TRBV19 and TRBJ1-5, is DGGITQSPKYLFRKEGQNVTLSCEQNLNHDAMYWYRQDPGQGLRLIYYSQIVNDFQKGDIAEGYSVSREKKESFPLTVTSAQKNPTAFYLCASSTRGLVNQPQHFGDGTRLSIL.

DNA of the CDR3: TGTGCCAGCAGCTTAAATTCGGCACCGGAGACCCAGTACTTC. Translating gives CASSLNSAPETQYF. The chain links TRBV7-9 to TRBJ2-5, with D hard to call. CDR1 is SEHNR and CDR2 is FQNEAQ in the germline V gene (reference sequence). This CDR3 spans 14 amino acids. Trimming took off 2 bases at V and 5 bases at J, with 12 bases between the two ends.

This clone appeared once. V gene TRBV5-4 combines with J gene TRBJ2-1; D is ambiguous. V shed 0 bases and J shed 10 bases, with 14 bases lying between them. Germline V gene lookup returns CDR1 SGHNT and CDR2 YYREEE (reference sequence). There are 14 residues in the CDR3. This chain's CDR3 is CASSLEPRVDEQFF. In nucleotides, the CDR3 is TGTGCCAGCAGCTTGGAGCCTAGGGTAGACGAGCAGTTCTTC.

This clone appeared a single time. The chain employs TRBV7-6 and TRBJ2-7; tentatively, D is TRBD2 (6 bases). With 5 bases removed from V and 2 bases from J, the gap between germline ends came to 16 bases. Per germline, CDR1 SGHVS and CDR2 FNYEAQ. The CDR3 runs to 15 residues. The CDR3 DNA reads TGTGCCAGCAGCCCACTGGGGGGAGACGCCTACGAGCAGTACTTC. This codes for CASSPLGGDAYEQYF.

In DNA, the CDR3 is TGTGCCTGGAGTGGCGGGGGGGCGGACACCGGGGAGCTGTTTTTT. This codes for CAWSGGGADTGELFF. The rearrangement links TRBV30 to TRBJ2-2; 9 positions agree with TRBD2. The CDR3 length is 15 residues. Germline V gives CDR1 GTSNPN, CDR2 SVGIG (reference sequence). After removal of 1 base from V and 3 bases from J, the junction contained 3 bases not matched to a gene.

This chain connects TRBV5-1 to TRBJ2-3; 13 bases match TRBD2. The CDR3 spans 15 residues. Unmatched junction bases numbered 4, after V lost 6 bases and J lost 3 bases. Germline V CDR1 and CDR2: SGHRS, YFSETQ. CDR3 residues: CASKLAGGPTDTQYF. In DNA, the CDR3 is TGCGCCAGCAAACTAGCGGGAGGGCCAACAGATACGCAGTATTTT.

V is TRBV6-5 and J is TRBJ1-2; 10 bases are shared with TRBD1. Looked up from germline, CDR1 is MNHEY and CDR2 is SVGAGI. The CDR3 is 16 amino acids. Trimming cost V 1 base and J 4 bases; bases outside gene matches: 6. The CDR3 protein is CASSYYPGQGSYGYTF. DNA of the CDR3: TGTGCCAGCAGTTACTATCCGGGACAGGGGAGCTATGGCTACACCTTC.

The chain carries TRBV5-4 and TRBJ1-4; 9 nucleotides align to TRBD1. Germline lookup yields CDR1 SGHNT and CDR2 YYREEE (reference sequence). The CDR3 has 15 residues. V dropped 4 bases and J dropped 5; count of bases not matched to a gene: 6. CDR3 DNA sequence: TGTGCCAGCAGCCAGGGACAGGGACCCAATGAAAAACTGTTTTTT. It is translated as CASSQGQGPNEKLFF.